This is a list of T cell receptor beta chains from one sample in a study of blood T cell repertoires in COVID-19. The table came from immunoSEQ multiplex PCR; TCRdb's copy has only in-frame clones and leaves some out. Of 100,000 to 150,000 clones listed, over 80% are singletons. Sequencing was done on a sample of peripheral blood. These receptors all stem from a man aged 45-60 years with active COVID-19. Each CDR3 is given with its conserved first and last residue. The D gene is left open where the match is weak. The size field is filled for only some rows; it gives once, few, many or a size class.

TRBJ2-3	TRBV7-3	few	.	CASSVTRTADTQYF	TGTGCCAGCAGCGTGACTAGGACTGCAGATACGCAGTATTTT
TRBJ1-6	TRBV18	few	.	CASSLPGSPNSPLHF	TGTGCCAGCTCACTACCTGGCTCTCCGAATTCACCCCTCCACTTT
TRBJ2-3	TRBV5-8	.	.	CASSLYSDTQYF	TGTGCCAGCAGCCTTTACTCAGATACGCAGTATTTT
TRBJ2-1	TRBV11-3	.	.	CASSPHYGNEQFF	TGTGCCAGCAGCCCTCACTATGGCAATGAGCAGTTCTTC
TRBJ2-2	TRBV19	.	.	CATFPRGNTGELFF	TGTGCCACGTTCCCCAGAGGGAACACCGGGGAGCTGTTTTTT
TRBJ2-3	TRBV30	.	.	CAWSNRVADTQYF	TGTGCCTGGAGTAACAGGGTGGCAGATACGCAGTATTTT
TRBJ2-7	TRBV5-5	.	TRBD1	CASSWGTGGFYEQYF	TGTGCCAGCAGCTGGGGGACAGGGGGCTTTTACGAGCAGTACTTC
TRBJ1-3	TRBV2	many	TRBD1	CATRTGLGNTIYF	TGTGCCACCCGGACAGGGCTAGGAAACACCATATATTTT
TRBJ2-1	TRBV2	once	TRBD2	CASSERTRLNNEQFF	TGTGCCAGCAGTGAGCGGACTAGACTCAACAATGAGCAGTTCTTC
TRBJ2-3	TRBV7-9	.	.	CASSSFRVSTDTQYF	TGTGCCAGCAGTTCATTCCGGGTTAGCACAGATACGCAGTATTTT
TRBJ2-7	TRBV6-5	.	.	CASSYRRGYEQYF	TGTGCCAGCAGTTACAGGAGGGGTTACGAGCAGTACTTC
TRBJ2-2	TRBV2	.	TRBD2	CATVLGAGTNTGELFF	TGTGCCACCGTTTTAGGAGCGGGAACGAACACCGGGGAGCTGTTTTTT
TRBJ2-5	TRBV3-1/TRBV3-2	.	TRBD2	CASSPGLAGGPRETQYF	TGTGCCAGCAGCCCGGGACTAGCGGGGGGGCCCCGAGAGACCCAGTACTTC
TRBJ1-2	TRBV10-3	.	TRBD1	CAIREDRVNYGYTF	TGTGCCATCAGGGAGGACAGGGTGAACTATGGCTACACCTTC
TRBJ1-2	TRBV7-9	.	.	CASSFGLGGYTF	TGTGCCAGCAGCTTCGGACTCGGTGGCTACACCTTC
TRBJ2-2	TRBV10-3	.	.	CAIGGTGNTGELFF	TGTGCCATCGGGGGGACGGGTAACACCGGGGAGCTGTTTTTT
TRBJ2-6	TRBV7-9	few	.	CASSHTTRGANVLTF	TGTGCCAGCAGCCACACAACCAGGGGGGCCAACGTCCTGACTTTC
TRBJ1-2	TRBV2	.	.	CASSPSVGYTF	TGTGCCAGCAGTCCCAGTGTCGGCTACACCTTC
TRBJ2-5	TRBV9	once	TRBD2	CASSVSGTSEETQYF	TGTGCCAGCAGCGTATCCGGGACTAGCGAAGAGACCCAGTACTTC
TRBJ1-2	TRBV6-5	.	.	CASSGGTYNYGYTF	TGTGCCAGCTCAGGAGGGACCTATAACTATGGCTACACCTTC
TRBJ2-3	TRBV7-8	.	.	CASSPQQSTDTQYF	TGTGCCAGCAGCCCGCAACAGAGCACAGATACGCAGTATTTT
TRBJ2-1	TRBV6-5	.	.	CAGSGTWGGDNEQFF	TGTGCCGGCTCCGGTACCTGGGGCGGGGACAATGAGCAGTTCTTC
TRBJ1-2	TRBV19	once	.	CASSDMGRENYGYTF	TGTGCCAGTAGTGACATGGGACGGGAGAACTATGGCTACACCTTC
TRBJ1-2	TRBV3-1/TRBV3-2	.	.	CASSQARYGYTF	TGTGCCAGCAGCCAAGCCCGTTATGGCTACACCTTC
TRBJ2-2	TRBV15	.	.	CATSSHSGELFF	TGTGCCACCAGCAGTCACTCCGGGGAGCTGTTTTTT
TRBJ2-1	TRBV5-1	.	TRBD1	CASSLRGEQFF	TGCGCCAGCAGCCTCAGGGGGGAGCAGTTCTTC
TRBJ2-3	TRBV3-1/TRBV3-2	once	TRBD2	CASSTGGGSADTQYF	TGTGCCAGCAGCACCGGGGGGGGGAGCGCAGATACGCAGTATTTT
TRBJ2-7	TRBV19	.	TRBD2	CASSILAGDPTYEQYF	TGTGCCAGTAGTATTCTAGCGGGGGACCCTACCTACGAGCAGTACTTC
TRBJ2-2	TRBV4-1	.	.	CASSQLGGNTGELFF	TGCGCCAGCAGCCAATTGGGGGGGAACACCGGGGAGCTGTTTTTT
TRBJ2-5	TRBV11-2	once	TRBD1	CASSSQGQVETQYF	TGTGCCAGCAGCTCCCAGGGACAGGTAGAGACCCAGTACTTC
TRBJ2-7	TRBV10-2	.	.	CASSGGERSVYF	TGCGCCAGCAGTGGGGGGGAGCGGAGCGTGTACTTC
TRBJ1-2	TRBV18	.	.	CASSEGEDYGYTF	TGTGCCAGCTCAGAGGGGGAAGACTATGGCTACACCTTC
TRBJ1-1	TRBV11-3	.	.	CASSFGPGGAEAFF	TGTGCCAGCAGCTTTGGTCCGGGGGGGGCTGAAGCTTTCTTT
TRBJ1-2	TRBV28	.	TRBD1	CASRPGQGRGYGYTF	TGTGCCAGCAGACCGGGACAGGGGAGGGGCTATGGCTACACCTTC
TRBJ1-1	TRBV6-5	once	.	CASSHDRLSAEAFF	TGTGCCAGCAGTCATGACAGGTTGTCGGCTGAAGCTTTCTTT
TRBJ1-1	TRBV15	.	TRBD1	CATSIDRGTEAFF	TGTGCCACCAGTATCGACAGGGGCACTGAAGCTTTCTTT
TRBJ1-3	TRBV30	.	.	CAWSVHSYSGNTIYF	TGTGCCTGGAGTGTCCACTCTTACTCTGGAAACACCATATATTTT
TRBJ2-7	TRBV23-1	.	.	CASSPRTKRSSYEQYF	TGCGCCAGCAGTCCCCGGACAAAAAGGAGCTCCTACGAGCAGTACTTC
TRBJ1-2	TRBV30	.	.	CAWSRGYGYTF	TGTGCCTGGAGTCGGGGTTACGGCTACACCTTC
TRBJ2-1	TRBV7-2	.	TRBD2	CASSSSGYSSYNEQFF	TGTGCCAGCAGCTCTAGCGGGTACAGCTCCTACAATGAGCAGTTCTTC
TRBJ2-5	TRBV5-1	.	TRBD1	CASSLATGGQETQYF	TGCGCCAGCAGCTTGGCCACAGGGGGGCAAGAGACCCAGTACTTC
TRBJ1-3	TRBV6-5	.	.	CATDTGGLGGNTIYF	TGTGCCACCGATACCGGGGGGCTGGGGGGAAACACCATATATTTT
TRBJ1-2	TRBV6-4	.	TRBD1	CASSPGQGRYYGYTF	TGTGCCAGCAGCCCTGGACAGGGTAGATACTATGGCTACACCTTC
TRBJ2-1	TRBV7-3	once	.	CASSLYRDSYNEQFF	TGTGCCAGCAGCTTATATCGCGATTCCTACAATGAGCAGTTCTTC
TRBJ2-3	TRBV19	.	.	CASSIGKTYTDTQYF	TGTGCCAGTAGTATAGGTAAAACCTACACAGATACGCAGTATTTT